The entry that follows covers one T cell receptor (beta chain) sequence. Sequencing was at survey level. The assay was immunoSEQ multiplex PCR, and TCRdb's table has in-frame clones only and misses some. Of 30,000 or so clones in the sample, approximately 80% were seen once. This sample was taken from a study of STAT5B mutations in CD4+ large granular lymphocyte leukemia. The CDR3 has 16 amino acids. J was trimmed by 0 bases and V by 4 bases; bases with no gene match: 8. Per the germline V gene, CDR1 is LNHDA and CDR2 is SQIVND (reference sequence). The chain carries TRBV19 and TRBJ1-1; 7 bases align to TRBD1. The TCR was taken from a human donor in good health. The sequenced sample was CD4+ T cells from blood buffy coats. The CDR3 region has the DNA TGTGCCAGTAGTACTAGACAGGGAACACTGAACACTGAAGCTTTCTTT. Its protein product is CASSTRQGTLNTEAFF.